One T cell receptor (beta chain) is described in this entry. As yet, its antigen is unknown. The data were taken from a study of T cell responses to AZD1222 COVID-19 vaccine. Overall study findings and caveats: Baseline seropositivity characterized only 5 or 6 AZD1222 recipients.

CDR3 length: 15 residues. Germline assignment: CDR1 LGHDT and CDR2 YNNKEL (reference sequence). V was pared by 3 bases and J by 3 bases, with 4 bases of the junction left unmatched. Clones were sequenced by immunoSEQ multiplex PCR, and TCRdb holds only the in-frame ones, with some missing. Its listing shows over 140,000 clones. Material: peripheral blood. This receptor was taken from an adult in good health. The chain has TRBV3-1 (or the pseudogene TRBV3-2) and TRBJ1-4, with 7 positions matching TRBD1. The chain's CDR3 is CASSHRQGPNEKLFF. As DNA, the CDR3 is TGTGCCAGCAGCCACCGACAGGGACCTAATGAAAAACTGTTTTTT.